This T cell receptor (beta chain) was identified in a study of T cell repertoires in ileal Crohn's disease. For the study at large: About half of patients got postoperative therapy: 11 thiopurines, 18 anti-TNF.

Clones were sequenced by immunoSEQ multiplex PCR, and TCRdb holds only the in-frame ones, with some missing. In the table there are some 9,000 clones, roughly 79% of which are singletons. CDR1 is LGHNA and CDR2 is YNFKEQ in the germline V gene. CDR3 size: 17 residues. V gave up 0 bases and J gave up 6 bases, with 17 bases separating them. Included were adult ileal or ileocolonic Crohn's patients indicated for ileocolonic resection. The rearrangement links TRBV4-2 to TRBJ2-2; D possibly corresponds to TRBD2 (6 bases). The TCR comes from an adult with Crohn's disease. Sequencing input: ileal tissue. CDR3 sequence reads: CASSQDMEGWRSGELFF. The DNA of the CDR3 is TGTGCCAGCAGCCAAGATATGGAGGGATGGAGGTCCGGGGAGCTGTTTTTT.